Shown below are 21 T cell receptor beta chains from a single sample sequenced in a study of cytomegalovirus exposure and HLA in healthy donors. It was with 60 Vbeta and 13 Jbeta primers that the PCR ran. Some clones are missing from TCRdb's copy, which holds only in-frame ones; the method was immunoSEQ multiplex PCR. This table has approximately 120,000 clones, about 70% appearing once. Specimen: PBMCs. The receptors here all came from a human donor in good health.

DNA of the CDR3: TGTGCCAGTAGTAGCAACCCTAACAGCCCCCAGTACTTC. As protein: CASSSNPNSPQYF. The chain recombines TRBV19 with TRBJ2-5; D gene uncertain. Trimming left V 4 bases short and J 9 bases short, with 15 bases between. Germline values: CDR1 LNHDA, CDR2 SQIVND (reference sequence). The CDR3 consists of 13 residues.

The gene calls are TRBV5-8 and TRBJ2-1; TRBD2 agrees at 7 bases. V was clipped by 0 bases and J by 10 bases; unmatched bases: 13. This CDR3 has 16 amino acids. The germline V gene encodes CDR1 SGHTS and CDR2 YDEGEE. DNA for the CDR3: TGTGCCAGCAGCTTGGTCGGCCTAGCGGTCCTTTGGGAGCAGTTCTTC. The encoded protein is CASSLVGLAVLWEQFF.

The V and J genes are TRBV6-4 and TRBJ2-1, with D possibly matching TRBD2 (6 bases). The germline CDR1 and CDR2 sequences are MRHNA and SNTAGT. This CDR3 is 15 amino acids long. V lost 5 bases to trimming and J lost 1 base, with 12 bases between them. CDR3 sequence (DNA): TGTGCCAGCAGTAAGGAGGGTGGGTCCTACAATGAGCAGTTCTTC. As protein: CASSKEGGSYNEQFF.

CDR3 nucleotide sequence: TGTGCCAGCAGTGGACGCGCGGGTAGCGGGAGACAAGAGACCCAGTACTTC. It specifies CASSGRAGSGRQETQYF. This rearrangement joins TRBV28 to TRBJ2-5, with 9 bases that match TRBD2. Germline lookup yields CDR1 MDHEN and CDR2 SYDVKM. The CDR3 contains 17 residues. The J segment lost 2 bases and the V segment lost 5 bases, leaving 12 bases of the junction unmatched.

The chain carries TRBV30 and TRBJ1-3; 7 positions match TRBD1. V shed 0 bases and J 0 bases; nucleotides not matched to a gene: 11. Germline CDR1 GTSNPN, CDR2 SVGIG (reference sequence). The CDR3 has 18 amino acids. The CDR3 sequence is CAWSVGAGGFLSGNTIYF. CDR3 in DNA: TGTGCCTGGAGTGTAGGTGCAGGGGGGTTCCTCTCTGGAAACACCATATATTTT.

This rearrangement joins TRBV7-6 to TRBJ1-4; 7 bases line up with TRBD1. The germline V gene has CDR1 SGHVS and CDR2 FNYEAQ. Germline trimming cut 6 bases from V and 1 base from J; bases unmatched to any gene: 2. CDR3 length: 14 amino acids. CDR3 loop: CASRRDRTNEKLFF. CDR3 nucleotides: TGTGCCAGCAGGAGGGACAGAACTAATGAAAAACTGTTTTTT.

The chain carries TRBV6-5 and TRBJ1-5, with D possibly TRBD1 on 6 matching bases. The V gene lost 6 bases and the J gene lost 2 bases, with 14 bases spanning the gap. Germline V lookup: CDR1 MNHEY, CDR2 SVGAGI. The CDR3 has 15 residues. The CDR3 reads CASSPRGKGNQPQHF. CDR3 sequence (DNA): TGTGCCAGCAGCCCCAGGGGAAAAGGCAATCAGCCCCAGCATTTT.

V is TRBV7-2 and J is TRBJ2-7; D is possibly TRBD2 (6 bases). V was clipped by 2 bases and J by 6 bases, with 14 bases between them. The CDR3 contains 14 residues. Per germline, CDR1 SGHTA and CDR2 FQGNSA. The CDR3 coding sequence is TGTGCCAGCAGCTTAAGAGGAGGGGCTCGCGAGCAGTACTTC. Protein: CASSLRGGAREQYF.

CDR3 sequence (DNA): TGCAGCGTTGGGTCCCAGGCGCAGTATTTT. As protein: CSVGSQAQYF. The chain recombines TRBV29-1 with TRBJ2-3; D remains unclear. The CDR3 sequence is 10 residues long. V was pared by 4 bases and J by 10 bases, with 9 bases between. CDR1 and CDR2 (germline): SQVTM, ANQGSEA.

This chain uses TRBV20-1 with TRBJ2-3; D is possibly TRBD1 (6 bases). The germline CDR1 and CDR2 sequences are DFQATT and SNEGSKA (reference sequence). This CDR3 region has 11 residues. V was trimmed by 7 bases and J by 4 bases, leaving 9 bases between them. The CDR3 nucleotides read TGCAGTGTGGGGGCCGCAGATACGCAGTATTTT. Translation gives CSVGAADTQYF.

The gene calls are TRBV19 and TRBJ2-7; weak D call: TRBD1 (6 bases). The CDR3 consists of 14 residues. V gave up 6 bases and J gave up 3 bases, with 15 bases separating them. Germline V gene data show CDR1 as LNHDA and CDR2 as SQIVND (reference sequence). The CDR3 loop reads CASSTPGQSYEQYF. CDR3 sequence (DNA): TGTGCCAGTAGCACCCCCGGACAGAGCTACGAGCAGTACTTC.

This rearrangement joins TRBV19 to TRBJ1-3; TRBD1 is a possible D gene (5 bases). This CDR3 is built from 15 residues. Germline assignment: CDR1 LNHDA and CDR2 SQIVND (reference sequence). V lost 7 bases to trimming and J lost 3 bases, with 16 bases between them. The CDR3 DNA sequence: TGTGCCAGTACTATCGGGCAGGGAATTGGAAACACCATATATTTT. Its protein product is CASTIGQGIGNTIYF.

This chain links TRBV9 with TRBJ1-4; a possible D gene is TRBD1 (5 bases). Germline V CDR1 and CDR2: SGDLS, YYNGEE. Trimming took 5 bases from V and 2 from J, leaving 19 bases between them. This CDR3 is 17 amino acids long. The CDR3 spells CASSPGRGMATNEKLFF. The DNA for the CDR3 is TGTGCCAGCAGTCCCGGGCGGGGGATGGCGACTAATGAAAAACTGTTTTTT.

This clone was picked up one time. The chain recombines TRBV28 with TRBJ1-5; 8 positions agree with TRBD1. Germline CDR1 MDHEN, CDR2 SYDVKM. V lost 5 bases to trimming and J lost 4 bases; unmatched junction nucleotides: 7. The CDR3 has 15 amino acids. This CDR3 is CASSLRTGTNQPQHF. DNA for the CDR3: TGTGCCAGCAGTCTCCGGACAGGGACAAATCAGCCCCAGCATTTT.

This sequence joins TRBV7-6 and TRBJ2-5; possibly TRBD2 for D (6 bases). V was pared by 0 bases and J by 0 bases, with 8 bases between. Germline V gives CDR1 SGHVS, CDR2 FNYEAQ. CDR3 size: 15 residues. The CDR3 DNA sequence: TGTGCCAGCAGCTTAGCCGGGAGCTACCAAGAGACCCAGTACTTC. It yields the protein CASSLAGSYQETQYF.

This clone was counted a few times. This sequence joins TRBV7-2 and TRBJ1-6, with 8 nucleotides matching TRBD1. This CDR3 has 16 amino acids. CDR1 is SGHTA and CDR2 is FQGNSA in the germline V gene. V was clipped by 3 bases and J by 10 bases; unmatched bases: 11. The CDR3 is CASSFHGQGLKSPLHF. The CDR3 nucleotides read TGTGCCAGCAGCTTCCACGGACAGGGTTTGAAGTCACCCCTCCACTTT.

V is TRBV19 and J is TRBJ2-7, with D possibly TRBD1 on 6 matching bases. This CDR3 has 13 amino acids. Deletions cut 4 bases from V and 2 bases from J, with 9 bases between. CDR1 and CDR2 from the germline V gene are LNHDA and SQIVND (reference sequence). The CDR3 DNA is TGTGCCAGTAGTACCGGGACACCCTACGAGCAGTACTTC. Translation: CASSTGTPYEQYF.

The chain links TRBV28 to TRBJ1-2; D is possibly TRBD1 (5 bases). The V end lost 7 bases, the J end lost 2 bases, and 17 bases lay between the germline ends. This CDR3 spans 15 amino acids. Germline CDR1 is MDHEN and CDR2 is SYDVKM. The CDR3: CASTEPGGPNYGYTF. The CDR3 region has the DNA TGTGCCAGCACCGAACCCGGGGGACCCAACTATGGCTACACCTTC.

V usage is TRBV2 and J usage is TRBJ1-3; D is perhaps TRBD1 (5 bases). This CDR3 has 16 amino acids. Trimming removed 2 bases from V and 4 bases from J, with 15 bases in between. Germline V lookup: CDR1 SNHLY, CDR2 FYNNEI. The CDR3 coding sequence is TGTGCCAGCAGTGAATACGGGGGGGTTCAAGGAAACACCATATATTTT. Residues: CASSEYGGVQGNTIYF. Drawing the rest from reference TRBV2 and TRBJ1-3, the complete variable domain is EPEVTQTPSHQVTQMGQEVILRCVPISNHLYFYWYRQILGQKVEFLVSFYNNEISEKSEIFDDQFSVERPDGSNFTLKIRSTKLEDSAMYFCASSEYGGVQGNTIYFGEGSWLTVV.

The V and J genes are TRBV28 and TRBJ1-1; 7 positions agree with TRBD1. CDR1 MDHEN and CDR2 SYDVKM come from the germline V gene. J lost 7 bases, V lost 4 bases, and 3 bases had no gene match. The length of the CDR3 is 12 residues. The CDR3 loop is CASSSGTVEAFF. CDR3 coding DNA: TGTGCCAGCAGTTCCGGGACAGTTGAAGCTTTCTTT. Looking up the rest from reference TRBV28 and TRBJ1-1 gives the full variable domain: DVKVTQSSRYLVKRTGEKVFLECVQDMDHENMFWYRQDPGLGLRLIYFSYDVKMKEKGDIPEGYSVSREKKERFSLILESASTNQTSMYLCASSSGTVEAFFGQGTRLTVV.

The chain combines TRBV5-1 with TRBJ2-7, with 10 bases aligning to TRBD2. The V gene end was trimmed by 1 base and the J gene end by 2 bases; junction bases not matched to a gene: 12. The CDR3 runs to 18 residues. Per the germline V gene, CDR1 is SGHRS and CDR2 is YFSETQ. As DNA, the CDR3 is TGCGCCAGCAGCTTGATATCTAGCGGGGGTTCCGAGGCCTACGAGCAGTACTTC. Translation gives CASSLISSGGSEAYEQYF.